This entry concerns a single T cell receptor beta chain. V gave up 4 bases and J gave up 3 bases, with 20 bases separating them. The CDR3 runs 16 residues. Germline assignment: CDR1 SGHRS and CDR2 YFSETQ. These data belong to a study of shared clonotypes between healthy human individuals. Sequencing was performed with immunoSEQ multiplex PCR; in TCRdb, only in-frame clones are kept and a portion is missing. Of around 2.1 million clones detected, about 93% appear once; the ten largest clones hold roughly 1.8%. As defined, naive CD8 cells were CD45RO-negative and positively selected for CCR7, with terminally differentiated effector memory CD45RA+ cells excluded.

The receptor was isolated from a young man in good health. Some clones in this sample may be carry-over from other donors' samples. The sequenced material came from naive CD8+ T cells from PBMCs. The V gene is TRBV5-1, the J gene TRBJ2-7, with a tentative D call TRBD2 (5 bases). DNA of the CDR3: TGCGCCAGCAGCGCAGCCTCAGGTGGCAGCGGCTACGAGCAGTACTTC. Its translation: CASSAASGGSGYEQYF.